Following are 22 T cell receptor beta chains from one sample sequenced in a study of cytomegalovirus exposure and HLA in healthy donors (dated by TCRdb to about 2017). Library creation used the immunoSEQ multiplex PCR assay. The multiplex PCR relied on a mix of 60 forward primers for TCR Vbeta segments and 13 reverse primers for TCR Jbeta segments. The clones in this table, taken by TCRdb from immuneACCESS, are in-frame only. Not every clone is retained; where verified, under half of the shortfall comes from an unresolved V gene, and the cause of the rest is unknown. The sample yields approximately 89,000 clones; about three fifths were counted once. The ten top clones hold roughly 6% of the sample. The sequencing sample was made of PBMCs. The origin of the receptors is a woman in her twenties or thirties in good health and CMV-seropositive.

The sample holds a few counts of this clone. The rearrangement joins TRBV5-5 to TRBJ2-7; D may be TRBD1 (6 bases). V was trimmed by 0 bases and J by 3 bases, leaving 10 bases between them. The germline V gene encodes CDR1 SGHKS and CDR2 YYEKEE (reference sequence). This CDR3 has 14 residues. The CDR3 spells CASSLGTENYEQYF. The CDR3 DNA follows: TGTGCCAGCAGCTTGGGGACAGAAAACTACGAGCAGTACTTC.

This sequence joins TRBV4-3 and TRBJ1-1; D unresolved. Trimming removed 1 base from V and 5 bases from J, with 11 bases in between. CDR1 and CDR2 (germline): LGHNA, YSLEER. The CDR3 totals 14 residues. CDR3 DNA sequence: TGCGCCAGCAGCCAAGGCCGGTCGGGGACTGAAGCTTTCTTT. Its translation: CASSQGRSGTEAFF.

The chain combines TRBV5-4 with TRBJ2-1; 7 nucleotides agree with TRBD2. Losses at the gene ends were 4 bases for V and 8 bases for J; bases not matched to a gene: 15. This CDR3 comprises 16 residues. Germline V gene lookup returns CDR1 SGHNT and CDR2 YYREEE (reference sequence). Written as DNA, the CDR3 is TGTGCCAGCAGCCCCGGGGGACTAACGGACGCGGATGAGCAGTTCTTC. Protein product: CASSPGGLTDADEQFF.

A note on this clone: The junction shows a germline mismatch at one end, possibly a read error. The chain joins TRBV23-1 to TRBJ1-2; no clear D. TRBV23-1 has ORF status, its function being uncertain. The CDR3 is 8 amino acids. In DNA form, the CDR3 reads TGCGCCAGCAGTCAATCCCTTTTC. It is translated as CASSQSLF.

This clone was detected a few times. The V call is TRBV5-8, the J call TRBJ1-2; a possible D gene is TRBD1 (6 bases). In germline, CDR1 is SGHTS, CDR2 YDEGEE. The CDR3 sequence is 15 residues long. V was clipped by 0 bases and J by 4 bases, with 13 bases between them. The CDR3 here is CASSLAGGLVYGYTF. The CDR3 DNA sequence: TGTGCCAGCAGCTTGGCCGGGGGGCTCGTCTATGGCTACACCTTC. The variable domain in full, with the rest retrieved from reference TRBV5-8 and TRBJ1-2, is EAGVTQSPTHLIKTRGQQATLRCSPISGHTSVYWYQQALGLGLQFLLWYDEGEERNRGNFPPRFSGRQFPNYSSELNVNALELEDSALYLCASSLAGGLVYGYTFGSGTRLTVV.

This clone was seen once. V is TRBV19 and J is TRBJ1-5, with a tentative D call TRBD1 (5 bases). The germline V and J ends were trimmed by 6 bases and 4 bases, with 16 bases remaining between them. The V gene's germline CDR1 is LNHDA and CDR2 SQIVND (reference sequence). This CDR3 contains 15 residues. CDR3 amino acids: CASRGGELYNQPQHF. CDR3 nucleotide sequence: TGTGCCAGTAGGGGGGGAGAGCTCTATAATCAGCCCCAGCATTTT.

The V call is TRBV18, the J call TRBJ2-7; 15 bases line up with TRBD2. This CDR3 has 16 residues. V lost 6 bases, J lost 2 bases, and 5 bases stayed unmatched. The germline gives CDR1 KGHSH, CDR2 LQKENI. This chain's CDR3 is CASSLGLAGGTYEQYF. In DNA form, the CDR3 reads TGTGCCAGCTCCCTGGGACTAGCGGGGGGCACCTACGAGCAGTACTTC.

This clone appeared once. The chain has TRBV18 and TRBJ2-3; D perhaps matches TRBD2 (6 bases). The V gene lost 6 bases and the J gene lost 4 bases, with 14 bases spanning the gap. CDR3 length: 14 amino acids. CDR1 and CDR2 (germline): KGHSH, LQKENI. This CDR3 is CASSTNGDSDTQYF. DNA of the CDR3: TGTGCCAGCTCTACCAATGGGGACTCAGATACGCAGTATTTT.

This clone was seen ten or more times. The rearrangement uses TRBV7-8 and TRBJ1-5, with D possibly TRBD1 on 6 matching bases. There are 15 residues in the CDR3. The germline V gene encodes CDR1 SGHVS and CDR2 FQNEAQ. V lost 0 bases and J 6 bases, leaving 12 bases between the germline ends. The CDR3 DNA is TGTGCCAGCAGCTTAGCCGGGGGGCTCGGTCAGCCCCAGCATTTT. Amino acids: CASSLAGGLGQPQHF.

This clone was seen a handful of times. Other DNA sequences from this sample encode an identical CDR3 as well. The chain combines TRBV27 with TRBJ2-7; weak D call: TRBD2 (5 bases). The V and J ends lost 3 bases and 2 bases respectively, with 8 bases between them. This CDR3 is built from 13 residues. Germline assignment: CDR1 MNHEY and CDR2 SMNVEV (reference sequence). The CDR3 reads CASSFRGTYEQYF. CDR3 nucleotides: TGTGCCAGCAGTTTCCGGGGTACCTACGAGCAGTACTTC.

This clone has more than one count but fewer than ten. The CDR3 spells CASSYLRELFF. DNA for the CDR3: TGTGCCAGCAGTTACCTCCGGGAGCTGTTTTTT. The rearrangement uses TRBV6-6 and TRBJ2-2; D remains ambiguous. V lost 2 bases and J 9 bases, leaving 4 bases between the germline ends. Germline V lookup: CDR1 MNHNY, CDR2 SVGAGI (reference sequence). This CDR3 contains 11 residues.

The chain combines TRBV20-1 with TRBJ1-1; D uncertain. V lost 3 bases and J lost 8, with 10 bases in between. Germline CDR1 DFQATT, CDR2 SNEGSKA (reference sequence). The CDR3 runs to 11 residues. The CDR3, as DNA: TGCAGTGCTAGGGTCGGGTTCGAAGCTTTCTTT. This translates into CSARVGFEAFF.

The V and J genes are TRBV19 and TRBJ2-4, with 7 bases identical to TRBD1. Germline values: CDR1 LNHDA, CDR2 SQIVND (reference sequence). This CDR3 has 16 residues. J lost 8 bases, V lost 5 bases, and 15 bases had no gene match. Here the CDR3 reads CASSHKTGAARHIQYF. CDR3 nucleotide sequence: TGTGCCAGTAGTCACAAAACAGGGGCCGCGAGACACATTCAGTACTTC.

The chain carries TRBV6-5 and TRBJ1-1; no clear D. CDR3 length: 13 residues. Germline V lookup: CDR1 MNHEY, CDR2 SVGAGI. V was trimmed by 4 bases and J by 4 bases, leaving 10 bases between them. CDR3 protein: CASSSLYSTEAFF. The DNA for the CDR3 is TGTGCCAGCAGTTCGTTGTATAGCACTGAAGCTTTCTTT.

This chain joins TRBV7-8 and TRBJ2-7; TRBD2 is a possible D gene (5 bases). This CDR3 comprises 15 residues. The germline gives CDR1 SGHVS, CDR2 FQNEAQ. Trimming left V 3 bases short and J 0 bases short, with 12 bases between. The CDR3 here is CASSLRGPSSYEQYF. In DNA, the CDR3 is TGTGCCAGCAGCTTGAGAGGGCCGAGCTCCTACGAGCAGTACTTC.

V and J are TRBV6-5 and TRBJ1-1; 10 nucleotides match TRBD1. Looked up from germline, CDR1 is MNHEY and CDR2 is SVGAGI. V lost 5 bases and J lost 5; bases outside the gene matches: 5. This CDR3 region has 14 residues. DNA for the CDR3: TGTGCCAGCAGTCAAGACAGGGGGCAAACTGAAGCTTTCTTT. Its translation is CASSQDRGQTEAFF.

The chain joins TRBV2 to TRBJ2-7; D not resolved. Trimming cost V 6 bases and J 2 bases, with 14 bases left between them. CDR3 length: 14 amino acids. Germline CDR1 reads SNHLY; CDR2 reads FYNNEI. The CDR3 sequence: CASSFSTPTYEQYF. The CDR3 region has the DNA TGTGCCAGCAGCTTTTCGACACCTACCTACGAGCAGTACTTC. Filled out from reference TRBV2 and TRBJ2-7, the complete variable domain reads EPEVTQTPSHQVTQMGQEVILRCVPISNHLYFYWYRQILGQKVEFLVSFYNNEISEKSEIFDDQFSVERPDGSNFTLKIRSTKLEDSAMYFCASSFSTPTYEQYFGPGTRLTVT.

Details on this clone: The same CDR3 is also encoded by other DNA sequences in this sample. The gene calls are TRBV5-1 and TRBJ2-7; 8 bases match TRBD2. Germline V CDR1 and CDR2: SGHRS, YFSETQ. V lost 0 bases and J lost 1; bases outside the gene matches: 3. The CDR3 is made up of 15 amino acids. Written as DNA, the CDR3 is TGCGCCAGCAGCTTGGTGGCTAGCGGGTCCTACGAGCAGTACTTC. This translates into CASSLVASGSYEQYF.

This clone was found a few times. The chain carries TRBV12-5 and TRBJ1-4; 8 positions match TRBD1. Germline CDR1 and CDR2: LGHNT and FRNRAP. This CDR3 comprises 14 residues. Losses at the gene ends were 1 base for V and 6 bases for J; bases not matched to a gene: 1. The CDR3 here is CASGLATGDEKLFF. CDR3 coding DNA: TGTGCTAGTGGTTTGGCGACAGGGGATGAAAAACTGTTTTTT.

The chain recombines TRBV19 with TRBJ1-6; a possible D gene is TRBD1 (6 bases). Looked up from germline, CDR1 is LNHDA and CDR2 is SQIVND (reference sequence). This CDR3 spans 13 amino acids. Trimming removed 8 bases from V and 7 bases from J, with 12 bases in between. CDR3 loop: CASGGLTNSPLHF. CDR3 DNA sequence: TGTGCCAGTGGGGGCCTCACGAATTCACCCCTCCACTTT.

V gene TRBV7-2 combines with J gene TRBJ2-1, with TRBD2 matching 11 bases. V shed 1 base, J shed 8 bases, and the junction held 7 bases outside the gene matches. This CDR3 is 16 amino acids long. Germline assignment: CDR1 SGHTA and CDR2 FQGNSA. CDR3 loop: CASSLGASGGPYEQFF. In nucleotides, the CDR3 is TGTGCCAGCAGCTTAGGGGCTAGCGGGGGGCCATATGAGCAGTTCTTC.

This chain uses TRBV25-1 with TRBJ2-1; 9 positions match TRBD1. V was pared by 6 bases and J by 1 base, with 1 base of the junction left unmatched. The CDR3 has 14 residues. In germline, CDR1 is MGHDK, CDR2 SYGVNS. CDR3 DNA sequence: TGTGCCAGCAGCGGACAGGGGTCCTACAATGAGCAGTTCTTC. It codes for CASSGQGSYNEQFF.